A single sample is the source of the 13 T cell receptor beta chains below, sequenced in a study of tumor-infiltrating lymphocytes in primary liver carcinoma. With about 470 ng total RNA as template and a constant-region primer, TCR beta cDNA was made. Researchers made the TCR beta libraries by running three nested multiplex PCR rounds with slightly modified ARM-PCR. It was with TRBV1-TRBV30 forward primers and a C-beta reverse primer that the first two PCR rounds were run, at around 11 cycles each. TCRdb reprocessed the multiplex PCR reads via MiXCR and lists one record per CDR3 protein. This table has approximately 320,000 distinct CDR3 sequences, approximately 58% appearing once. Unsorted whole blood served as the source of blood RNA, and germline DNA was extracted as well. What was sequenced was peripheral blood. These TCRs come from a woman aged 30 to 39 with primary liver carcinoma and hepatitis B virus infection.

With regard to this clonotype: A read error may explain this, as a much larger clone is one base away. In DNA form, the CDR3 reads TGTGCCAGCAGTTTTAAAACAGGATGCAGAGAGCAGTACTTC. Translation: CASSFKTGCREQYF. The chain joins TRBV12-3 or TRBV12-4 to TRBJ2-7; D perhaps matches TRBD1 (5 bases). Trimming pared 3 bases from V and 7 bases from J, leaving 16 bases between. The CDR3 contains 14 residues.

The CDR3 nucleotides read TGTGCCAGCAGCTTAGCTCCGGCAGGGGCGTACAATGAGCAGTTCTTC. Translation gives CASSLAPAGAYNEQFF. The rearrangement links TRBV11-2 to TRBJ2-1, with TRBD1 as a possible D gene (6 bases). CDR1 and CDR2 (germline): SGHAT, FQNNGV. Trimming took 1 base from V and 4 from J, leaving 14 bases between them. The CDR3 loop spans 16 amino acids. The variable domain in full, completed from reference TRBV11-2 and TRBJ2-1, reads EAGVAQSPRYKIIEKRQSVAFWCNPISGHATLYWYQQILGQGPKLLIQFQNNGVVDDSQLPKDRFSAERLKGVDSTLKIQPAKLEDSAVYLCASSLAPAGAYNEQFFGPGTRLTVL.

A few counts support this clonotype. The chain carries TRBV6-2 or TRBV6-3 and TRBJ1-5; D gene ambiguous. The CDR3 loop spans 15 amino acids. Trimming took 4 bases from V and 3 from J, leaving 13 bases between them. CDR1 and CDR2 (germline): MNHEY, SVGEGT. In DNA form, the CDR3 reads TGTGCCAGCAGTTCCCCCCGCAGGCCCAATCAGCCCCAGCATTTT. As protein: CASSSPRRPNQPQHF.

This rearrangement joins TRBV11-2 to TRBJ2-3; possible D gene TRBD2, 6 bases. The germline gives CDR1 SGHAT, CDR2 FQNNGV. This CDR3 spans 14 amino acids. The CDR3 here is CVRSFPLARVTQYF. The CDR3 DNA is TGTGTCAGAAGCTTTCCCCTAGCGAGAGTTACGCAGTATTTT.

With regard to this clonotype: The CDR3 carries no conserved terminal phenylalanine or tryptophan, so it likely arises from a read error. DNA for the CDR3: TGTGTCAGCAGCCCTCGACTAGCGGACAAAGAGACCCAGTACACC. Its protein is CVSSPRLADKETQYT. The rearrangement uses TRBV11-2 and TRBJ2-5; 9 bases align to TRBD2. The CDR3 length is 15 residues. Germline-derived CDR1 and CDR2 are SGHAT and FQNNGV.

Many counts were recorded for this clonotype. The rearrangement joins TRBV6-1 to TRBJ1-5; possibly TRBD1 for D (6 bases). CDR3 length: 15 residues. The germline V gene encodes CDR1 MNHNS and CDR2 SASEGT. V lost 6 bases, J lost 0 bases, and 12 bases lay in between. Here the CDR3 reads CASRQDRSSNQPQHF. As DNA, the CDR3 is TGTGCCAGCAGACAGGACAGAAGTAGCAATCAGCCCCAGCATTTT.

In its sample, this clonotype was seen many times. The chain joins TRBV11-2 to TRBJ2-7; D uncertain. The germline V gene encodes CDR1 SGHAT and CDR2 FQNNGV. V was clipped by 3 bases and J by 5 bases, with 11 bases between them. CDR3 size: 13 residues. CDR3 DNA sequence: TGTGCCAGCAGCTTTGGGCAGACCCACGAGCAGTACTTC. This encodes CASSFGQTHEQYF. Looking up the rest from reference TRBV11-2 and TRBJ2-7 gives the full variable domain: EAGVAQSPRYKIIEKRQSVAFWCNPISGHATLYWYQQILGQGPKLLIQFQNNGVVDDSQLPKDRFSAERLKGVDSTLKIQPAKLEDSAVYLCASSFGQTHEQYFGPGTRLTVT.

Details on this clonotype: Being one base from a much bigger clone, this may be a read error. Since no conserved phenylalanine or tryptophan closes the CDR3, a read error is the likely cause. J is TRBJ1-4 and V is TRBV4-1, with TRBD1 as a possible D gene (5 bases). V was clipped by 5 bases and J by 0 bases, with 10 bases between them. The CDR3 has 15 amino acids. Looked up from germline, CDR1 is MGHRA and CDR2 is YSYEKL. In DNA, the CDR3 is TGCGCCAGCAGCGGGGGGGAGGCAACTAATGAAAAACTGTTTTTG. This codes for CASSGGEATNEKLFL.

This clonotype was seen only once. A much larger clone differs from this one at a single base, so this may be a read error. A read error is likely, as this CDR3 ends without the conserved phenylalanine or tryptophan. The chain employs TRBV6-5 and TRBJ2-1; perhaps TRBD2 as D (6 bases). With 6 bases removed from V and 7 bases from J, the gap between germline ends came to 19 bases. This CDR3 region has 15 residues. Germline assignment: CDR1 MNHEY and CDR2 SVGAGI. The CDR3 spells CASSLRGRGGNEQFI. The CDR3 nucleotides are TGTGCCAGCAGCCTGAGGGGCCGCGGAGGGAATGAGCAGTTCATC.

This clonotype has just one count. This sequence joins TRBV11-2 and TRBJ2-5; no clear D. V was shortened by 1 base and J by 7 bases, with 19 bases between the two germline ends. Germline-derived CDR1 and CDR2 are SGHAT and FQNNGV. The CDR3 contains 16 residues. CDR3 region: CASSLVGGGDSRTQYF. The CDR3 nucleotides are TGTGCCAGCAGCTTAGTGGGTGGTGGGGATTCGAGGACCCAGTACTTC.

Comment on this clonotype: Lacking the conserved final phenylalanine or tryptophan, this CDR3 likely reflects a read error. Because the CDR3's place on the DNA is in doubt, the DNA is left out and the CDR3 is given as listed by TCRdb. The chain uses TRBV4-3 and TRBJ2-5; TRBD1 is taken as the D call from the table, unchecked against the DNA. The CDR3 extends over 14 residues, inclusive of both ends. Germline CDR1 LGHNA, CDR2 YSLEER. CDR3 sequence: CASSQDVPGETQYS.

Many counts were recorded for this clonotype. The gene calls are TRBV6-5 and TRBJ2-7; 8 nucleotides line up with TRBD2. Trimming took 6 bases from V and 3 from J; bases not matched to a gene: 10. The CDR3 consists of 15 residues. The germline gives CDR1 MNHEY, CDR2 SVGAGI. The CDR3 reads CASSRSGSTNYEQYF. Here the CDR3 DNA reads TGTGCCAGCAGCCGAAGCGGGAGTACAAACTACGAGCAGTACTTC.

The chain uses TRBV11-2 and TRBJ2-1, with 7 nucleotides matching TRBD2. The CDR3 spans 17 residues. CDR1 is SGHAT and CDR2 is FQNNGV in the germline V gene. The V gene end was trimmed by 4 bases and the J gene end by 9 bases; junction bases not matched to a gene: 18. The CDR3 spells CASSSGLDGRTLVEQFF. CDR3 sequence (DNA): TGTGCCAGCAGCTCAGGATTGGACGGGAGGACCCTCGTTGAGCAGTTCTTC.